This T cell receptor beta chain was found in a study of breast tumors, draining lymph nodes, adjacent tissues. In this sample, this clonotype turned up many times. Antigen specificity is unknown. The V and J ends lost 2 bases and 1 base respectively, with 11 bases between them. The CDR3 extends over 15 amino acids. From germline, CDR1 is KGHSH and CDR2 LQKENI. Points from the study as a whole: The data were judged consistent with most tumor T cells coming from lymph node and expanding in tumor.

One entry per CDR3 protein, called by TCRdb with MiXCR from the multiplex PCR reads. The data contain around 250,000 distinct CDR3 sequences, about 34% of them singletons. The lymph nodes were axillary draining lymph nodes from breast cancer patients. The sequenced material came from axillary lymph node tissue. The chain links TRBV18 to TRBJ2-5; the D gene is possibly TRBD1 (5 bases). This receptor was taken from a female donor with breast cancer. Some clones in this sample may be carry-over from other donors' samples. CDR3 coding DNA: TGTGCCAGCTCACCAATCATACAGGCCCAAGAGACCCAGTACTTC. Amino acids: CASSPIIQAQETQYF.